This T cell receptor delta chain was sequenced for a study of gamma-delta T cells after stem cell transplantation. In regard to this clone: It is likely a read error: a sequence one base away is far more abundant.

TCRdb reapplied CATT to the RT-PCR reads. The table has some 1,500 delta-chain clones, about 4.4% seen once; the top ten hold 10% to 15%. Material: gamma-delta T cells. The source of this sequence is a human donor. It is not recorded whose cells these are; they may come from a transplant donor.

This CDR3 reads CACGTLGGDTDKLIF. CDR3 nucleotides: TGTGCCTGTGGCACCCTGGGGGGGGACACCGATAAACTCATCTTT. V usage is TRDV2 and J usage is TRDJ1, with 7 bases fitting TRDD3. As TCRdb names no J gene, one was assigned here on the basis of a DNA match to germline. CDR1 and CDR2 (germline): GEAIGNYY, EKD. CDR3 size: 15 residues.